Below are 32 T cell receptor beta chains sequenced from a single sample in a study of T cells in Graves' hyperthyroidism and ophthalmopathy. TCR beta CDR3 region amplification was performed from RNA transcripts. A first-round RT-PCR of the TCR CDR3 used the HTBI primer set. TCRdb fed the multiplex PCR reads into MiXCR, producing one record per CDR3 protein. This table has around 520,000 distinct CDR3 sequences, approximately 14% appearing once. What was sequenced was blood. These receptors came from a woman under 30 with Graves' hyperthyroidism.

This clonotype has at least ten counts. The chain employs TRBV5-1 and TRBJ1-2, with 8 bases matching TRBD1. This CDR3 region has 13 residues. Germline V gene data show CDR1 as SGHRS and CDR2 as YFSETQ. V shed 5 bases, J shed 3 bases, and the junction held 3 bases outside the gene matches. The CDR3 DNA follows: TGCGCCAGCAGGACAGGGGAAGACTATGGCTACACCTTC. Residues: CASRTGEDYGYTF.

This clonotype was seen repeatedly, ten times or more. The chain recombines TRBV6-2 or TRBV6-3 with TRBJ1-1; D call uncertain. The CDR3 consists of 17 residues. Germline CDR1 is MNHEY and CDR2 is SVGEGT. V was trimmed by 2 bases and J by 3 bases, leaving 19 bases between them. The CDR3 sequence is CASSYLRADYLDTEAFF. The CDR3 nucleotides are TGTGCCAGCAGTTACCTCCGGGCCGACTACCTGGACACTGAAGCTTTCTTT.

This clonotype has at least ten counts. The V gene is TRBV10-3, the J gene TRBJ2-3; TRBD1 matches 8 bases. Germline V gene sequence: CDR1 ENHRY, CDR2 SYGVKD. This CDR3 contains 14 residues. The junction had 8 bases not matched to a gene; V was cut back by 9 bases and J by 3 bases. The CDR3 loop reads CAITDRVRTDTQYF. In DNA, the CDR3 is TGTGCCATAACGGACAGGGTTCGGACAGATACGCAGTATTTT.

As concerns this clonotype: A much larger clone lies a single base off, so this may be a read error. CDR3 loop: CASRPTKSNTEAFF. The CDR3 bases are TGTGCCAGCAGGCCGACCAAGAGTAACACTGAAGCTTTCTTT. The chain combines TRBV28 with TRBJ1-1; the D is unclear. The CDR3 contains 14 residues. Trimming took 6 bases from V and 2 from J, leaving 13 bases between them. CDR1 is MDHEN and CDR2 is SYDVKM in the germline V gene.

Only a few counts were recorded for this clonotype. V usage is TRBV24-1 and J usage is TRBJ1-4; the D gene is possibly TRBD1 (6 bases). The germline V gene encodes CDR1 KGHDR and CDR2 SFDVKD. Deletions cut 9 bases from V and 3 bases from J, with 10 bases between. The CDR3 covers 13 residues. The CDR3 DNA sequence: TGTGCCACCGGAGGGGGGTCTAATGAAAAACTGTTTTTT. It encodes CATGGGSNEKLFF.

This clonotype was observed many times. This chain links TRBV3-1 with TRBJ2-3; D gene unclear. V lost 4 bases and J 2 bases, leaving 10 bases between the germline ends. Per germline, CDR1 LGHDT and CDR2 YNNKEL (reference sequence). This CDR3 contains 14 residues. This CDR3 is CASSPIDFTDTQYF. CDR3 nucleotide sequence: TGTGCCAGCAGCCCGATAGACTTCACAGATACGCAGTATTTT.

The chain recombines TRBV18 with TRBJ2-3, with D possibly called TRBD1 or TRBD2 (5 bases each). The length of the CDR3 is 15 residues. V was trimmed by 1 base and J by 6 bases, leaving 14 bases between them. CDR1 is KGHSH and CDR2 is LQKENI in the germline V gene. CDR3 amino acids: CASSPQGTARDTQYF. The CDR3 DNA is TGTGCCAGCTCACCACAAGGGACCGCGAGGGATACGCAGTATTTT.

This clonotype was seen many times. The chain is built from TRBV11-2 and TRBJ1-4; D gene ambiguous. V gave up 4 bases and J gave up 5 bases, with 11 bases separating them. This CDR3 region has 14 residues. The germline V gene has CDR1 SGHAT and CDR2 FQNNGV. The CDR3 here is CASSSQSGNEKLFF. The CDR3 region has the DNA TGTGCCAGCAGCTCCCAATCCGGGAATGAAAAACTGTTTTTT. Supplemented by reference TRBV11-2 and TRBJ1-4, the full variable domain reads EAGVAQSPRYKIIEKRQSVAFWCNPISGHATLYWYQQILGQGPKLLIQFQNNGVVDDSQLPKDRFSAERLKGVDSTLKIQPAKLEDSAVYLCASSSQSGNEKLFFGSGTQLSVL.

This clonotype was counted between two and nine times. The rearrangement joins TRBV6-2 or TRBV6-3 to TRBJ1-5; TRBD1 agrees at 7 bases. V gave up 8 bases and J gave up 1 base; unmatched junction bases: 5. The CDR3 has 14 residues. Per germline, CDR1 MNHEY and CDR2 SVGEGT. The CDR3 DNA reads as TGTGCCAGCTTGAGGGACAGAAGCAATCAGCCCCAGCATTTT. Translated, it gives CASLRDRSNQPQHF.

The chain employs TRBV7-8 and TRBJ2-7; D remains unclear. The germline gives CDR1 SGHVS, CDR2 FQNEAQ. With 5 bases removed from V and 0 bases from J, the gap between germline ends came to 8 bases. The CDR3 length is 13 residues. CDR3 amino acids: CASSLRHSYEQYF. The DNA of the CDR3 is TGTGCCAGCAGCCTCCGACACTCCTACGAGCAGTACTTC.

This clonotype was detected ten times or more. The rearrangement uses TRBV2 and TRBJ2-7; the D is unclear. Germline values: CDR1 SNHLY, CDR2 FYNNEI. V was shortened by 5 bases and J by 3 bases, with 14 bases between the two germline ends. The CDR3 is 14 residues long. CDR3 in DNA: TGTGCCAGCAGTTTCAGGATCACCTTCTACGAGCAGTACTTC. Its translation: CASSFRITFYEQYF.

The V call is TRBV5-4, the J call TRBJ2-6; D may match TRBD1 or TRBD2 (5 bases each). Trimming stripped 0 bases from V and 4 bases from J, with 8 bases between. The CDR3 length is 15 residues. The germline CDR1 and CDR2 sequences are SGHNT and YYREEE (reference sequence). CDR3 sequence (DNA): TGTGCCAGCAGCTTGGTGGGGGTCGGGGCCAACGTCCTGACTTTC. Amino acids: CASSLVGVGANVLTF.

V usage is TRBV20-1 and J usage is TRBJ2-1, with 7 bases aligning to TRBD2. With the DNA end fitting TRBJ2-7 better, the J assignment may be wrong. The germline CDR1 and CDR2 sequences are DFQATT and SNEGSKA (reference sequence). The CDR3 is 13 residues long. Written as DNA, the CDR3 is TGCAGTGCTCGGGGCGGGAGTGCCAATGAGCAGTACTTC. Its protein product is CSARGGSANEQYF.

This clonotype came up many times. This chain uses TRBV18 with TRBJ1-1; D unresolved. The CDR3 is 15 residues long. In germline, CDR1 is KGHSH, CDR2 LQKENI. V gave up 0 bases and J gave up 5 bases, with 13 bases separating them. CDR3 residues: CASSPPSTQRTEAFF. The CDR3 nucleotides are TGTGCCAGCTCACCACCGTCAACCCAACGGACTGAAGCTTTCTTT. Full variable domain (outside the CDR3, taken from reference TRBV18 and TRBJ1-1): NAGVMQNPRHLVRRRGQEARLRCSPMKGHSHVYWYRQLPEEGLKFMVYLQKENIIDESGMPKERFSAEFPKEGPSILRIQQVVRGDSAAYFCASSPPSTQRTEAFFGQGTRLTVV.

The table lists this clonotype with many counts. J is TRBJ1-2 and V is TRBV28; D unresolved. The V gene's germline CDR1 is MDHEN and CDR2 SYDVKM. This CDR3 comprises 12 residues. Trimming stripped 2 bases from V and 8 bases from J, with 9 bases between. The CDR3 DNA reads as TGTGCCAGCAGTTTAACGACCGGGGGCTACACCTTC. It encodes CASSLTTGGYTF.

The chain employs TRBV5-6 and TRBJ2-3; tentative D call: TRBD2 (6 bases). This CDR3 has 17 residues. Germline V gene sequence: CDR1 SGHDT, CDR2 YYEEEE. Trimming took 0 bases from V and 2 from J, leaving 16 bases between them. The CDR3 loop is CASSLDGRRTITDTQYF. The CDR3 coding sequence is TGTGCCAGCAGCTTGGATGGTCGGAGGACTATCACAGATACGCAGTATTTT.

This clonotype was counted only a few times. The CDR3 reads CASSSWGTQYF. The CDR3 DNA reads TGTGCCAGTAGTTCTTGGGGGACCCAGTACTTC. J is TRBJ2-5 and V is TRBV19, with unresolved D. V lost 5 bases and J lost 7, with 8 bases in between. The CDR3 has 11 amino acids. Per germline, CDR1 LNHDA and CDR2 SQIVND (reference sequence).

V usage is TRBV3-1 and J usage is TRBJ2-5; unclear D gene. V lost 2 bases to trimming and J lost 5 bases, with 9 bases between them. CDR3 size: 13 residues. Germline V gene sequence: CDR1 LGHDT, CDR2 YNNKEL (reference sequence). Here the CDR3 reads CASSQLGGETQYF. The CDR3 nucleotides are TGTGCCAGCAGCCAACTAGGTGGGGAGACCCAGTACTTC.

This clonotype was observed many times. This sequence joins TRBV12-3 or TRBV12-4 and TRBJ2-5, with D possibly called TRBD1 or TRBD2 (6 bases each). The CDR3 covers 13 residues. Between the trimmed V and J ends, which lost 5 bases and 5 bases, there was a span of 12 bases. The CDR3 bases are TGTGCCAGCAGTCCCACGGGGGCGGAGACCCAGTACTTC. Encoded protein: CASSPTGAETQYF.

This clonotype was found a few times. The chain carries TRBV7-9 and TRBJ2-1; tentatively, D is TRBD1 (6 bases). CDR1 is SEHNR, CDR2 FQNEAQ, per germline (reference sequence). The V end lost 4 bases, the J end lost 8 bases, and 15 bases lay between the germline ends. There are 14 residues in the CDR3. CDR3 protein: CASSSTRGGDEQFF. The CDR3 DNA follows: TGTGCCAGCAGCTCCACCAGAGGGGGTGATGAGCAGTTCTTC.

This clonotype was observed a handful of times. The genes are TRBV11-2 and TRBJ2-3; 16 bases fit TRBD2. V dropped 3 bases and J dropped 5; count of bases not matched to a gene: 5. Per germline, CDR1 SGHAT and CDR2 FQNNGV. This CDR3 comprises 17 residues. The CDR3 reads CASSLGLAGGRLDTQYF. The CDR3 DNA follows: TGTGCCAGCAGCTTGGGACTAGCGGGAGGGCGGCTAGATACGCAGTATTTT. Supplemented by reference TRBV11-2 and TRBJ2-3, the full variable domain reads EAGVAQSPRYKIIEKRQSVAFWCNPISGHATLYWYQQILGQGPKLLIQFQNNGVVDDSQLPKDRFSAERLKGVDSTLKIQPAKLEDSAVYLCASSLGLAGGRLDTQYFGPGTRLTVL.

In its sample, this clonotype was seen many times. The CDR3 is CASTSGGNEQFF. CDR3 coding DNA: TGTGCCAGCACTAGCGGGGGCAATGAGCAGTTCTTC. The rearrangement uses TRBV7-9 and TRBJ2-1; 10 bases align to TRBD2. CDR3 length: 12 amino acids. Germline V gives CDR1 SEHNR, CDR2 FQNEAQ (reference sequence). Germline trimming cut 7 bases from V and 6 bases from J; bases unmatched to any gene: 0.

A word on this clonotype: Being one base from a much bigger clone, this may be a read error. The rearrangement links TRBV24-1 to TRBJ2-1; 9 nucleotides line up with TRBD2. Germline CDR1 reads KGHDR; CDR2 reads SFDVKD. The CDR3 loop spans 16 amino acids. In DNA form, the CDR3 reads TGTGCCACCACTGATCCGAACCTAGCGGGGAACAATGAGCAGTTCTTC. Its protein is CATTDPNLAGNNEQFF.

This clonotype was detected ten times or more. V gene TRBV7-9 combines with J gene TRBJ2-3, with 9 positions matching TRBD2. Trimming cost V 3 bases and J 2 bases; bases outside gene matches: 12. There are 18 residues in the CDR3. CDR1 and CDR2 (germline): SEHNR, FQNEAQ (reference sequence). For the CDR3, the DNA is TGTGCCAGCAGCTTTCCCCTGAGACTAGCGGAGAACACAGATACGCAGTATTTT. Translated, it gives CASSFPLRLAENTDTQYF. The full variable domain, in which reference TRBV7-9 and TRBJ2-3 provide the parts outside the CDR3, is DTGVSQNPRHKITKRGQNVTFRCDPISEHNRLYWYRQTLGQGPEFLTYFQNEAQLEKSRLLSDRFSAERPKGSFSTLEIQRTEQGDSAMYLCASSFPLRLAENTDTQYFGPGTRLTVL.

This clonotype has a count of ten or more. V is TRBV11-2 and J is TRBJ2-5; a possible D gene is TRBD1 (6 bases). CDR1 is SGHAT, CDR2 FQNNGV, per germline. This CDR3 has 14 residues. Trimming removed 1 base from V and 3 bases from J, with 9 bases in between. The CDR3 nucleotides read TGTGCCAGCAGCTTAGCGTCAGGGGAAGAGACCCAGTACTTC. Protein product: CASSLASGEETQYF.

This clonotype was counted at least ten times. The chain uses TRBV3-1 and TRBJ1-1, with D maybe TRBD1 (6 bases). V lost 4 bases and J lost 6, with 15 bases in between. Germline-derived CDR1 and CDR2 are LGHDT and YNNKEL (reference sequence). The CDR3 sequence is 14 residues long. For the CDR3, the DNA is TGTGCCAGCAGCCGAGAGGGGGGGACCTCTGAAGCTTTCTTT. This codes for CASSREGGTSEAFF.

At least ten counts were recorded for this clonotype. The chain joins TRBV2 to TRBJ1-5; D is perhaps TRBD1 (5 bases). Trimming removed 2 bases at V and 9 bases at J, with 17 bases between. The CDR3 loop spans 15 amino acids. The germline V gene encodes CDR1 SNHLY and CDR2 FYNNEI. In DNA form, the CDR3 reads TGTGCCAGCAGTGAATGGGGCAGCCCCAAGGGGCCCCAGCATTTT. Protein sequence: CASSEWGSPKGPQHF.

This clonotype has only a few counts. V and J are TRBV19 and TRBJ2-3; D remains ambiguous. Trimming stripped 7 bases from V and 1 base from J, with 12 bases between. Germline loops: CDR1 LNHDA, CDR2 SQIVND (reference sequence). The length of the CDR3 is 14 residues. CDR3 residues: CASTPQVGTDTQYF. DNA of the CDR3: TGTGCCAGTACCCCTCAGGTGGGCACAGATACGCAGTATTTT.

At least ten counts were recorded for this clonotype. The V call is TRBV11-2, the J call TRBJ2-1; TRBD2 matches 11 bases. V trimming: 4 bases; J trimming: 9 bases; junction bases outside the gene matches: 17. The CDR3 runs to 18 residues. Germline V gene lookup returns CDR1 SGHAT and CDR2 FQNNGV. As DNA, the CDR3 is TGTGCCAGCAGCTCGAGGAGGGGAAGACTAGCGGGGACGAGTGAGCAGTTCTTC. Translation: CASSSRRGRLAGTSEQFF. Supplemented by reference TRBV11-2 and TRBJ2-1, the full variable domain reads EAGVAQSPRYKIIEKRQSVAFWCNPISGHATLYWYQQILGQGPKLLIQFQNNGVVDDSQLPKDRFSAERLKGVDSTLKIQPAKLEDSAVYLCASSSRRGRLAGTSEQFFGPGTRLTVL.

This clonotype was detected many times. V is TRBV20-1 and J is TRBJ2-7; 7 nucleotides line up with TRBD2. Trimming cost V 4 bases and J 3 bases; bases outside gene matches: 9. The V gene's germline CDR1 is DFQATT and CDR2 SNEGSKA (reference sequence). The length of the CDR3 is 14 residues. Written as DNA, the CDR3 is TGCAGTGCTATTATAGCGGGTGGGGGCTACGAGCAGTACGTC. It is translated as CSAIIAGGGYEQYV.

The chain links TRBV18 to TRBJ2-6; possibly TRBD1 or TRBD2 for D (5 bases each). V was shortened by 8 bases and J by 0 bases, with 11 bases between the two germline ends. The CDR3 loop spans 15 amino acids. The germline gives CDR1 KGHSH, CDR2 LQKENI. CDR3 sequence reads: CASPGGGSGANVLTF. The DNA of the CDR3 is TGTGCCAGCCCAGGTGGGGGCTCTGGGGCCAACGTCCTGACTTTC.

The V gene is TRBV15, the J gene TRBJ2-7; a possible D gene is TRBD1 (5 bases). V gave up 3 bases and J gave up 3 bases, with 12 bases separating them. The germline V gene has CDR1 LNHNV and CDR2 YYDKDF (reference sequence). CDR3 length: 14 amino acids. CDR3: CATSRKVGVYEQYF. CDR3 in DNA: TGTGCCACCAGCAGGAAGGTAGGGGTCTACGAGCAGTACTTC.